This is a list of T cell receptor beta chains from one sample in a study of early T cells in non-severe SARS-CoV-2 infection. TCRdb fed the 5' RACE reads into MiXCR, producing one record per CDR3 protein. This sample has about 77,000 distinct CDR3 sequences, with roughly an eighth found just once. The sequences come from whole blood, collected at baseline. The receptors shown here come from an adult who was a healthcare worker with PCR-confirmed SARS-CoV-2 infection or an uninfected control (not recorded which). The donor label of this sample is uncertain. The CDR3 runs from the conserved cysteine through the conserved F or W. The order of the fields is clone size, V gene, D gene, J gene, CDR3 DNA, CDR3 protein. D genes are given only for firm matches. For some rows the clone size is stated as once, few or many, or as a class when expanded; others skip it.

>.|TRBV3-1|.|TRBJ2-7
TGTGCCAGCAGCCAAGATATGACGGCCTTGGCCTACGAGCAGTACTTC
CASSQDMTALAYEQYF
>.|TRBV12-5|.|TRBJ2-5
TGTGCTAGTGGCCAAGTGGAAGAGGCCCAGTACTTC
CASGQVEEAQYF
>few|TRBV7-6|TRBD2|TRBJ2-5
TGTGCCAGCAGCCTCCGGACTAGCGGGGTCCAAGAGACCCAGTACTTC
CASSLRTSGVQETQYF
>few|TRBV5-6|.|TRBJ1-1
TGTGCCAGCAGCTCCCTCAGGGGCCCTCGTTTCGATGAAGCTTTCTTT
CASSSLRGPRFDEAFF
>few|TRBV7-6|TRBD1|TRBJ2-7
TGTGCCAGCAGCTTAGGGACAGGGAGGTTTATCGAGCAGTACTTC
CASSLGTGRFIEQYF
>many|TRBV7-6|.|TRBJ1-4
TGTGCCAGCAGCTTAAGGAAAACGGAAAAACTGTTTTTT
CASSLRKTEKLFF
>many|TRBV7-6|TRBD1|TRBJ2-1
TGTGCCAGCAGCTGGACAGGACAGGGGGTGGGCAATGAGCAGTTCTTC
CASSWTGQGVGNEQFF
>many|TRBV7-2|.|TRBJ1-2
TGTGCCAGCAGCTTCGGACATGGCGATGGCTACACCTTC
CASSFGHGDGYTF
>many|TRBV30|TRBD1|TRBJ1-5
TGTGCCTGGAGCGCTCCGGGACAGGGGGTGGGTCAGCCCCAGCATTTT
CAWSAPGQGVGQPQHF
>many|TRBV5-1|.|TRBJ2-7
TGCGCCAGCAGCTTGGATCAGGAGACCTACGAGCAGTACTTC
CASSLDQETYEQYF
>.|TRBV18|.|TRBJ1-1
TGTGCCAGCTCACCTCTCCCAGGGGCGGGCACTGAAGCTTTCTTT
CASSPLPGAGTEAFF
>few|TRBV20-1|.|TRBJ2-3
TGCAGTGCTAGAGATTTAATTCGTGTGACGCAGTATTTT
CSARDLIRVTQYF
>few|TRBV30|.|TRBJ2-4
TGTGCCTGGACCGGGACCTTAAACATTCAGTACTTC
CAWTGTLNIQYF
>.|TRBV5-8|.|TRBJ1-1
TGTGCCAGCAGCTTGGCAGACACGACAGACACTGAAGCTTTCTTT
CASSLADTTDTEAFF
>.|TRBV7-2|.|TRBJ1-1
TGTGCCAGCAGCTCGATGGATAGTTCCGTAAAAGCTTTCTTT
CASSSMDSSVKAFF
>few|TRBV20-1|.|TRBJ2-3
TGCAGTGCTAGGGCCCGGAGTAATACGCAGTATTTT
CSARARSNTQYF
>.|TRBV15|.|TRBJ2-1
TGTGCCACCAGCAGAGTTGGCTCTTACAATGAGCAGTTCTTC
CATSRVGSYNEQFF
>few|TRBV7-3|.|TRBJ1-1
TGTGCCAGCAGCCAATGGGGAGGGATGAACACTGAAGCTTTCTTT
CASSQWGGMNTEAFF
>many|TRBV7-9|TRBD1|TRBJ2-7
TGTGCCAGCTCGGGACAGGGGGCCTACGAGCAGTACTTC
CASSGQGAYEQYF
>.|TRBV4-2|.|TRBJ1-2
TGTGCCAGCAGCCAAGAGACCGGCTATGGCTACACCTTC
CASSQETGYGYTF
>few|TRBV5-1|.|TRBJ2-2
TGCGCCAGCAGCTTGGAACGACAGACCGGGGAGCTGTTTTTT
CASSLERQTGELFF
>few|TRBV20-1|TRBD1|TRBJ2-3
TGCAGTGCTAGAGGAGCTGGACAGGTCCCTTCTAGCACAGATACGCAGTATTTT
CSARGAGQVPSSTDTQYF
>.|TRBV10-2|.|TRBJ1-5
TGCGCCAGCAGTGAGTCTAATATAGCGCAGCCCCAGCATTTT
CASSESNIAQPQHF
>many|TRBV2|.|TRBJ2-7
TGTGCCAGCAGTGAAAGATCGGCAGCCTACGAGCAGTACTTC
CASSERSAAYEQYF
>few|TRBV12-5|.|TRBJ2-7
TGTGCTAGTGGTTTGCCCAAGGGCTACGAGCAGTACTTC
CASGLPKGYEQYF
>many|TRBV7-3|.|TRBJ2-3
TGTGCCAGCAGCCCCCTGACCTGGCGGGATACGCAGTATTTT
CASSPLTWRDTQYF
>few|TRBV7-8|.|TRBJ1-1
TGTGCCAGCAGCTTAGGGGGCGTTGGCCCTGAAGCTTTCTTT
CASSLGGVGPEAFF
>.|TRBV7-8|.|TRBJ2-5
TGTGCCAGCAGCGTCGGCCCGGGAGAGACCCAGTACTTC
CASSVGPGETQYF
>few|TRBV9|TRBD1|TRBJ1-2
TGTGCCAGCAGCGTCGGGACAGTCATATCCTTC
CASSVGTVISF
>many|TRBV27|.|TRBJ2-1
TGTGCCAGCAGTTTAGGGGGGGGCTTTGAGCAGTTCTTC
CASSLGGGFEQFF
>.|TRBV5-6|.|TRBJ1-1
TGTGCCAGCAGCCGCGGGGGGGCGTGGAACACTGAAGCTTTCTTT
CASSRGGAWNTEAFF
>.|TRBV15|TRBD1|TRBJ1-1
TGTGCCACCAGCAGAGATCTGGGGACAGGGGGCCCCACTGAAGCTTTCTTT
CATSRDLGTGGPTEAFF